This T cell receptor (beta chain) was recovered during a study of Ad26.COV2.S vaccination and SARS-CoV-2 variants. Study information: Participants got Ad26.COV2.S intramuscularly, once or twice 56 days apart.

The CDR3 is made up of 15 amino acids. V trimming: 6 bases; J trimming: 4 bases; junction bases outside the gene matches: 10. Germline CDR1 is MNHEY and CDR2 is SVGAGI. A remark on this clone: Its antigen is not known.

As for treatment: around 19 received Ad26.COV2.S at low or high dose, single or two shots; about 5 received placebo; per-sample allocation not given. Material that was analyzed had been drawn on day 63 after the first vaccine or placebo injection. Points from the study as a whole: Relative to placebo recipients, vaccine recipients exhibited elevated spike-specific TCR breadth. Using TCR breadth and depth analyses may have led to underestimated total T cell responses. Similar non-spike TCR breadth was seen in vaccine and placebo recipients.

The repertoire was sequenced with immunoSEQ multiplex PCR; TCRdb's copy has only in-frame clones and lacks some. The profile shows 430,000 or so clones, approximately 90% of them singletons. The source material was peripheral blood, sampled in a trial of Ad26.COV2.S vaccine versus placebo. The clonotype originates from a person between 18 and 65 years old who received the Ad26.COV2.S COVID-19 vaccine or a placebo. V is TRBV6-5 and J is TRBJ1-1, with 8 bases matching TRBD1. CDR3 in amino acids: CASRATGTGSTEAFF. CDR3 sequence (DNA): TGTGCCAGCAGAGCGACCGGGACAGGTAGCACTGAAGCTTTCTTT.